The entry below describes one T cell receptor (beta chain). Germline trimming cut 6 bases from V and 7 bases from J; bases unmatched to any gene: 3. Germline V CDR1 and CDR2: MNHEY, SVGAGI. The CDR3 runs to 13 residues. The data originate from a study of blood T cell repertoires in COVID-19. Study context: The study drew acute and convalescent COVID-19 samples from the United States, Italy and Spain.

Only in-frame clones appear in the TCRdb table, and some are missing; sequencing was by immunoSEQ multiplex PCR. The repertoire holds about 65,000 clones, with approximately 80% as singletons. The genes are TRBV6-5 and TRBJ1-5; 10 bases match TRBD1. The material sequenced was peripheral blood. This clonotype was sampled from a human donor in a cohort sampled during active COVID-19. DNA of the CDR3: TGTGCCAGCAGCGACAGGGGGCACCAGCCCCAGCATTTT. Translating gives CASSDRGHQPQHF.